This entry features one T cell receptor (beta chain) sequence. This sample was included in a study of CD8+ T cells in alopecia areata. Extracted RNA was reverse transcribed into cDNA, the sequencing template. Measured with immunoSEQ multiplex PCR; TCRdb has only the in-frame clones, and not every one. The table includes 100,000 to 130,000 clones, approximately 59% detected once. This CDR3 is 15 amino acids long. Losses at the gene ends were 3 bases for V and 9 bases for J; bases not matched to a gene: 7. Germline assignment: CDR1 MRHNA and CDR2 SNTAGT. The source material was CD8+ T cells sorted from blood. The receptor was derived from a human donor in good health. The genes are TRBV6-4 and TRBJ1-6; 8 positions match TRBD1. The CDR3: CASSETSDRVSPLHF. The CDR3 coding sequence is TGTGCCAGCAGTGAGACGTCGGACAGGGTTTCACCCCTCCACTTT.